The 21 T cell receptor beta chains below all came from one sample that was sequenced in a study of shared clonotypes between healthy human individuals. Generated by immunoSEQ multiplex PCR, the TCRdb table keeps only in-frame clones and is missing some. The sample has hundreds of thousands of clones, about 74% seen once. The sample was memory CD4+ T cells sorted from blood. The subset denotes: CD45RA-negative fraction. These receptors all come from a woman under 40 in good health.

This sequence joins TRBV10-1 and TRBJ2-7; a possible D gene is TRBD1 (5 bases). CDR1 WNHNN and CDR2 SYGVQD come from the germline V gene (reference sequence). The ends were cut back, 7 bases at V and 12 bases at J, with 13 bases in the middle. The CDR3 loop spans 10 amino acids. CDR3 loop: CASKETDVYF. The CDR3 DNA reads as TGCGCCAGCAAGGAGACAGATGTGTACTTC.

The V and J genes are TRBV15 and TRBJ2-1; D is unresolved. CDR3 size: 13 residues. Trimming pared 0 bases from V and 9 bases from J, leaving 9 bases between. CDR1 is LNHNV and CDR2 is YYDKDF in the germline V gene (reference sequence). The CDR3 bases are TGTGCCACCAGCAGAGATATTGGTGGTGAGCAGTTCTTC. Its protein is CATSRDIGGEQFF.

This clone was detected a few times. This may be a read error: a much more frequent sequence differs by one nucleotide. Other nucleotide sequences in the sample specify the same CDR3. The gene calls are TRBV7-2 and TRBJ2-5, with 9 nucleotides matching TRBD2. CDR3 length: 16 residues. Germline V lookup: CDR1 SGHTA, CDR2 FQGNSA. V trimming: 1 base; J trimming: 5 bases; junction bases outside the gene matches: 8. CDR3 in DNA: TGTGCCAGCAGCTTAGGTGGGCTAGCGGGATGGGAGACCCAGTACTTC. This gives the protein CASSLGGLAGWETQYF. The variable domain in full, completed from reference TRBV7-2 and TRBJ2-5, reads GAGVSQSPSNKVTEKGKDVELRCDPISGHTALYWYRQSLGQGLEFLIYFQGNSAPDKSGLPSDRFSAERTGGSVSTLTIQRTQQEDSAVYLCASSLGGLAGWETQYFGPGTRLLVL.

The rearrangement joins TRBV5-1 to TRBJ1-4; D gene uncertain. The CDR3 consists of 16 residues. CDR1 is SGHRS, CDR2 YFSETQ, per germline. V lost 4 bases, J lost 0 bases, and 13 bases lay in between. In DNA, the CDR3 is TGCGCCAGCAGCCCGACCGCGAGGGCAACTAATGAAAAACTGTTTTTT. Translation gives CASSPTARATNEKLFF.

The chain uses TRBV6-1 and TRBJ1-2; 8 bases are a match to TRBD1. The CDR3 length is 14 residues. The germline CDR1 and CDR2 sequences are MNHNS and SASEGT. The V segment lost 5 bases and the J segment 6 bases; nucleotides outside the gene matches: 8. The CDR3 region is CASSTTGDKDGYTF. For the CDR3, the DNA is TGTGCCAGCAGTACGACAGGGGACAAGGATGGCTACACCTTC.

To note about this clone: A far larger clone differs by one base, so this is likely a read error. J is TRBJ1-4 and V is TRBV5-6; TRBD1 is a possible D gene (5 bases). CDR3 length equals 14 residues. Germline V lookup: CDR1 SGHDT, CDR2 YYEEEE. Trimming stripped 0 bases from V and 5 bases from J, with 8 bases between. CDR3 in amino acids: CASSLGQINEKLFF. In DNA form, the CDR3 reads TGTGCCAGCAGCTTGGGACAGATCAATGAAAAACTGTTTTTT.

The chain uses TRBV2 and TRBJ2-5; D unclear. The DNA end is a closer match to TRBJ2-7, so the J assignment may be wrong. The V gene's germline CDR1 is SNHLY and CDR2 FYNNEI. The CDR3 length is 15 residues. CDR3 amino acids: CASSEGGKKYYEQYF. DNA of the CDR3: TGTGCCAGCAGTGAAGGTGGAAAAAAGTATTACGAGCAGTACTTC.

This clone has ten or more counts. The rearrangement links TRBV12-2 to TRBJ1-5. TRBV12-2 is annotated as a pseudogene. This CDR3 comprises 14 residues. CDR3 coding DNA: TGTGCAAGTCGCCTTAAAAGGAGCAATCAGCCCCAGCATTTT. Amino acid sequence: CASRLKRSNQPQHF.

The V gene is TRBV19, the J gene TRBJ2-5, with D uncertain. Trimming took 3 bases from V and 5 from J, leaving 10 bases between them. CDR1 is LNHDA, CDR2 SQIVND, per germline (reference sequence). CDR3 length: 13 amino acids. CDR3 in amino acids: CASSMLLEETQYF. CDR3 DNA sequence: TGTGCCAGTAGTATGTTGCTGGAGGAGACCCAGTACTTC.

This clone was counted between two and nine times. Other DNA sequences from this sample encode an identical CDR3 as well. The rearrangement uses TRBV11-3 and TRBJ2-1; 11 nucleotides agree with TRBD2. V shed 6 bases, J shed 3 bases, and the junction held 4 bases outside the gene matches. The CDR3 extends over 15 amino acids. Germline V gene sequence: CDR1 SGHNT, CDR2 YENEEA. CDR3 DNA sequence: TGTGCCAGCAGTCTCGGGACTAGCGGCTACAATGAGCAGTTCTTC. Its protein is CASSLGTSGYNEQFF.

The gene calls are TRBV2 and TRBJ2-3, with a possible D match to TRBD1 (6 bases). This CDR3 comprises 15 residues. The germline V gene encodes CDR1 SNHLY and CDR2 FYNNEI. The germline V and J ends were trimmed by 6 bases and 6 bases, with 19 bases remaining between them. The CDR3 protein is CASRLGQKRLDTQYF. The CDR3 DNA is TGTGCCAGCAGACTGGGACAAAAGCGATTGGATACGCAGTATTTT.

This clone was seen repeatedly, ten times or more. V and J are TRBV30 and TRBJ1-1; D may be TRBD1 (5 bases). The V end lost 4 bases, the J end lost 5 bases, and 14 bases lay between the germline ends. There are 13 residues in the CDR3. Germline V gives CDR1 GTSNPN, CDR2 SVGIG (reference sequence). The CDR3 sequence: CAWKQEGRTEAFF. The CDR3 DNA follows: TGTGCCTGGAAGCAAGAGGGGCGAACTGAAGCTTTCTTT.

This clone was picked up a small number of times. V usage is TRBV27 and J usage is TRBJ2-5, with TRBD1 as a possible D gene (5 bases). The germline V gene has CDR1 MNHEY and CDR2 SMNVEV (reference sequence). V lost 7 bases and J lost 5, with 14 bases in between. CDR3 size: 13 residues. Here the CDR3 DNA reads TGTGCCAGCAAGGGCAGGGCAGGTGAGACCCAGTACTTC. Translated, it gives CASKGRAGETQYF.

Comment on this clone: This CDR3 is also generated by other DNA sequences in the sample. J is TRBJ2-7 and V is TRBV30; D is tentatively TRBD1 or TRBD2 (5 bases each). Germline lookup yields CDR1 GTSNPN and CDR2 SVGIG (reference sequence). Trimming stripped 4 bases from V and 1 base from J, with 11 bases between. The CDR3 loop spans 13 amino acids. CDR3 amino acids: CAWTRDVSYEQYF. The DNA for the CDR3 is TGTGCCTGGACCCGGGACGTTTCCTACGAGCAGTACTTC.

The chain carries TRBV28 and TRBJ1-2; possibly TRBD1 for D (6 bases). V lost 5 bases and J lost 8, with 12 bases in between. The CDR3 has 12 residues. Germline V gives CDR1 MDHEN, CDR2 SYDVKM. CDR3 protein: CASSTQGLGYTF. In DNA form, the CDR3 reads TGTGCCAGCAGTACACAGGGTCTGGGCTACACCTTC.

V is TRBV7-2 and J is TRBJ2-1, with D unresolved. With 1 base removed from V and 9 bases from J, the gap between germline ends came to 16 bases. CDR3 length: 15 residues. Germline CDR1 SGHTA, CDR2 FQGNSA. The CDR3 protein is CASSLVALVRGEQFF. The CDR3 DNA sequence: TGTGCCAGCAGCTTAGTTGCATTAGTACGAGGTGAGCAGTTCTTC.

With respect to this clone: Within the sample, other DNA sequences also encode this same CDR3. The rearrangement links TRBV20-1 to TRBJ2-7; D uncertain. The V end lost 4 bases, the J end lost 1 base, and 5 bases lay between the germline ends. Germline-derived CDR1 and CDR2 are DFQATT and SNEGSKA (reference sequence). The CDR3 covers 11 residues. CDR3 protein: CSATPSYEQYF. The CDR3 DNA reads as TGCAGTGCTACCCCATCCTACGAGCAGTACTTC.

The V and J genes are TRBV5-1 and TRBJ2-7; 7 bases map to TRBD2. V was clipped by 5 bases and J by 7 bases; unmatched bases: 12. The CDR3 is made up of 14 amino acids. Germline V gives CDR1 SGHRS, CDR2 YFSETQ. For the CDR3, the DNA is TGCGCCAGCAGGCCCCCCGCGGGGGACCCGGAGCAGTACTTC. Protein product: CASRPPAGDPEQYF.

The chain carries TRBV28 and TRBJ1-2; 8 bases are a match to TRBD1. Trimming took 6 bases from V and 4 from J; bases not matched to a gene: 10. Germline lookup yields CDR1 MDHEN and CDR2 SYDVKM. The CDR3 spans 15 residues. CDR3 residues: CASRPGQARRYGYTF. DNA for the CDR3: TGTGCCAGCAGACCGGGACAGGCCAGACGCTATGGCTACACCTTC.

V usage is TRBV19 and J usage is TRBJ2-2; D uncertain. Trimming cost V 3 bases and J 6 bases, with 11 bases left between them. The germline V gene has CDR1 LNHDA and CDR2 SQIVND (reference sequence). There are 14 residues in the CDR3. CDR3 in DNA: TGTGCCAGTAGTATTCGTAACAATGCCGGGGAGCTGTTTTTT. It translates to CASSIRNNAGELFF.

CDR3 protein: CASSSSLGGTQYF. CDR3 nucleotide sequence: TGTGCCAGCAGCTCATCCCTGGGGGGGACCCAGTACTTC. The chain carries TRBV7-9 and TRBJ2-5; perhaps TRBD2 as D (6 bases). Germline CDR1 SEHNR, CDR2 FQNEAQ (reference sequence). The V end lost 4 bases, the J end lost 7 bases, and 13 bases lay between the germline ends. The CDR3 spans 13 residues.